Shown below are 19 T cell receptor beta chains from a single sample sequenced in a study of blood T cell repertoires in COVID-19. This table comes from immunoSEQ multiplex PCR, and its TCRdb copy is limited to in-frame clones, with some not included. The sample has about 120,000 clones, around 77% seen once. Material for sequencing was peripheral blood. The receptors were sampled from a man in his 60s with active or convalescent COVID-19.

The chain couples TRBV9 to TRBJ1-2; D gene ambiguous. Germline assignment: CDR1 SGDLS and CDR2 YYNGEE. This CDR3 region has 14 residues. With 0 bases removed from V and 2 bases from J, the gap between germline ends came to 8 bases. The CDR3 DNA reads as TGTGCCAGCAGCGTAGCTGGCACAAACTATGGCTACACCTTC. Its protein is CASSVAGTNYGYTF.

Concerning this clone: Other DNA sequences of this sample code for an identical CDR3. The chain carries TRBV5-4 and TRBJ2-5; D is possibly TRBD1 (6 bases). This CDR3 is 14 amino acids long. V was shortened by 0 bases and J by 4 bases, with 10 bases between the two germline ends. From germline, CDR1 is SGHNT and CDR2 YYREEE (reference sequence). The CDR3 nucleotides read TGTGCCAGCAGCTTGGCCGGCAGGGGAGAGACCCAGTACTTC. Protein: CASSLAGRGETQYF.

The J gene is TRBJ1-1, the V gene TRBV28; 8 nucleotides line up with TRBD1. Germline V gene sequence: CDR1 MDHEN, CDR2 SYDVKM. This CDR3 region has 15 residues. V gave up 4 bases and J gave up 2 bases; unmatched junction bases: 6. CDR3 sequence reads: CASSSGQGGNTEAFF. DNA of the CDR3: TGTGCCAGCAGTTCAGGACAGGGTGGAAACACTGAAGCTTTCTTT.

The chain combines TRBV29-1 with TRBJ1-3; D gene unclear. Looked up from germline, CDR1 is SQVTM and CDR2 is ANQGSEA. CDR3 size: 12 residues. V was pared by 7 bases and J by 2 bases, with 9 bases between. The CDR3 bases are TGCAGCGCGAGTGAGGCTGGAAACACCATATATTTT. The encoded protein is CSASEAGNTIYF.

The V gene is TRBV28, the J gene TRBJ1-3, with TRBD1 as a possible D gene (5 bases). Trimming removed 2 bases at V and 4 bases at J, with 9 bases between. The CDR3 length is 14 residues. Germline V gene data show CDR1 as MDHEN and CDR2 as SYDVKM. In nucleotides, the CDR3 is TGTGCCAGCAGTTTACCAGGGTCCGGAAACACCATATATTTT. It codes for CASSLPGSGNTIYF.

The rearrangement joins TRBV19 to TRBJ2-1, with 13 bases matching TRBD2. This CDR3 region has 16 residues. Germline loops: CDR1 LNHDA, CDR2 SQIVND (reference sequence). The junction had 6 bases not matched to a gene; V was cut back by 4 bases and J by 6 bases. CDR3 region: CASSTQLAGGSNEQFF. In nucleotides, the CDR3 is TGTGCCAGTAGTACACAACTAGCGGGAGGGTCCAATGAGCAGTTCTTC.

This CDR3 reads CATSDFGLAGGREQFF. The CDR3 coding sequence is TGTGCCACCAGTGATTTCGGACTAGCGGGAGGTCGTGAGCAGTTCTTC. The chain is built from TRBV24-1 and TRBJ2-1, with 14 bases identical to TRBD2. The CDR3 has 16 residues. V dropped 1 base and J dropped 9; count of bases not matched to a gene: 4. Germline assignment: CDR1 KGHDR and CDR2 SFDVKD.

The chain joins TRBV7-3 to TRBJ2-1; tentatively, D is TRBD2 (6 bases). Trimming took 1 base from V and 3 from J, leaving 16 bases between them. Germline V lookup: CDR1 SGHTA, CDR2 FQGTGA. This CDR3 contains 17 residues. In DNA form, the CDR3 reads TGTGCCAGCAGCTTAAGAGCTGGGACTCCGATCTACAATGAGCAGTTCTTC. Protein sequence: CASSLRAGTPIYNEQFF.

This clone was found a few times. The junction departs from germline at one end; a sequencing error may be responsible. The rearrangement uses TRBV14 and TRBJ2-5; maybe TRBD1 (6 bases). Germline V lookup: CDR1 SGHDN, CDR2 FVKESK. CDR3 length: 15 amino acids. In nucleotides, the CDR3 is TGTGCCAGCAGCCAAGAAAGGACAGCCCAAGGGACCCAGTACTTC. This gives the protein CASSQERTAQGTQYF. The full variable domain, rest sourced from reference TRBV14 and TRBJ2-5, is EAGVTQFPSHSVIEKGQTVTLRCDPISGHDNLYWYRRVMGKEIKFLLHFVKESKQDESGMPNNRFLAERTGGTYSTLKVQPAELEDSGVYFCASSQERTAQGTQYFGPGTRLLVL.

This chain uses TRBV6-4 with TRBJ2-3; TRBD2 aligns across 13 bases. Germline V gives CDR1 MRHNA, CDR2 SNTAGT. V shed 8 bases, J shed 1 base, and the junction held 9 bases outside the gene matches. The CDR3 sequence is 17 residues long. The CDR3 region has the DNA TGTGCCAGCCCGACTAGCGGGAGGCAGGGCGGCACAGATACGCAGTATTTT. Protein product: CASPTSGRQGGTDTQYF.

V usage is TRBV10-3 and J usage is TRBJ2-7; 9 nucleotides align to TRBD1. Trimming at V came to 2 bases and at J to 7 bases, leaving 9 bases not matched to a gene. This CDR3 region has 15 residues. Germline V CDR1 and CDR2: ENHRY, SYGVKD. The CDR3 DNA is TGTGCCATCAGTGAGCAACAGGGGGCAAGCGGGGAGCAGTACTTC. It yields the protein CAISEQQGASGEQYF.

The rearrangement links TRBV7-3 to TRBJ1-1; 7 nucleotides match TRBD1. The CDR3 has 13 residues. V lost 6 bases to trimming and J lost 4 bases; unmatched junction nucleotides: 5. Germline assignment: CDR1 SGHTA and CDR2 FQGTGA. The CDR3 DNA is TGTGCCAGCAGACCTTCAGGGGGCACTGAAGCTTTCTTT. Translation gives CASRPSGGTEAFF.

This chain uses TRBV27 with TRBJ1-5; TRBD1 aligns across 9 bases. In germline, CDR1 is MNHEY, CDR2 SMNVEV (reference sequence). The V gene end was trimmed by 5 bases and the J gene end by 0 bases; junction bases not matched to a gene: 11. There are 18 residues in the CDR3. The CDR3 region has the DNA TGTGCCAGCAGTCCTTACAGGGGGCCCCTTTATAGCAATCAGCCCCAGCATTTT. This gives the protein CASSPYRGPLYSNQPQHF.

V is TRBV28 and J is TRBJ1-3; D is undetermined. V gave up 2 bases and J gave up 0 bases, with 11 bases separating them. The CDR3 sequence is 16 residues long. Germline values: CDR1 MDHEN, CDR2 SYDVKM. CDR3 coding DNA: TGTGCCAGCAGTTTAGCGGCGGCGCCCTCTGGAAACACCATATATTTT. Its protein product is CASSLAAAPSGNTIYF.

The chain uses TRBV19 and TRBJ2-7; D remains unclear. V was shortened by 4 bases and J by 9 bases, with 13 bases between the two germline ends. This CDR3 spans 12 amino acids. The germline gives CDR1 LNHDA, CDR2 SQIVND (reference sequence). The CDR3 DNA is TGTGCCAGTAGTAATTCGAGAGGTGGGCAGTACTTC. Translation: CASSNSRGGQYF.

V usage is TRBV19 and J usage is TRBJ1-5; the match to TRBD1 covers 7 bases. Trimming removed 5 bases from V and 0 bases from J; junction bases left unmatched: 7. This CDR3 contains 16 residues. Germline CDR1 and CDR2: LNHDA and SQIVND (reference sequence). The DNA of the CDR3 is TGTGCCAGTAGTTCCCCGGGACAGCTTAGCAATCAGCCCCAGCATTTT. This translates into CASSSPGQLSNQPQHF.

This clone was picked up a small number of times. The chain combines TRBV19 with TRBJ2-2; 7 bases map to TRBD2. The trim removed 7 bases at V and 3 bases at J, leaving 11 bases unmatched. The CDR3 runs 16 residues. Germline loops: CDR1 LNHDA, CDR2 SQIVND (reference sequence). The DNA for the CDR3 is TGTGCCAGTAAGGAGGGAGGACTAGTAGACACCGGGGAGCTGTTTTTT. Translation: CASKEGGLVDTGELFF.

A few counts support this clone. The J gene is TRBJ1-3, the V gene TRBV4-3; 8 bases line up with TRBD1. The V gene's germline CDR1 is LGHNA and CDR2 YSLEER. J gave up 4 bases and V 1 base, and 6 bases lay outside the gene matches. This CDR3 has 16 amino acids. Written as DNA, the CDR3 is TGCGCCAGCAGCCAAGCTCGGACAGGGTCCGGAAACACCATATATTTT. Its protein is CASSQARTGSGNTIYF.

This clone was picked up one time. The J gene is TRBJ1-4, the V gene TRBV3-1 (or the pseudogene TRBV3-2), with 9 nucleotides matching TRBD1. CDR1 and CDR2 (germline): LGHDT, YNNKEL (reference sequence). After removal of 4 bases from V and 8 bases from J, the junction contained 8 bases not matched to a gene. This CDR3 region has 15 residues. CDR3 region: CASSRTGGKAEKLFF. The CDR3 DNA reads TGTGCCAGCAGCCGTACAGGGGGCAAGGCGGAAAAACTGTTTTTT.